This T cell receptor (beta chain) stems from a study of glioma-infiltrating T cells. Using RNA template, CDR3s of TCR alpha and beta were amplified with iRepertoire arm-PCR. Tissue mRNA or PBMC total RNA, roughly 95-400 ng, went into one-step reverse transcription and amplification. TCRdb re-called the multiplex PCR reads through MiXCR, storing one row per CDR3 protein. In the table there are about 210,000 distinct CDR3 sequences, 30% to 40% of which are singletons. The study's findings and limits: CDR3 overlap between tissue and blood was very small. Above-expected tissue-blood divergence occurred in all gliomas, most in low-grade ones.

A note on this clonotype: Its antigen is unidentified.

The sample comprised glioma tissue, nonneoplastic brain tissue, or PBMCs (not recorded which). This sequence was found in a human donor with low-grade glioma or glioblastoma, undergoing nonglioma brain surgery, or in good health (not recorded which).

The CDR3 spells CASIGTSGRGRASTDTQYF. CDR3 sequence (DNA): TGTGCCAGCATAGGGACTAGCGGGAGGGGGAGGGCTAGCACAGATACGCAGTATTTT. This chain joins TRBV25-1 and TRBJ2-3; 16 nucleotides line up with TRBD2. CDR3 length equals 19 residues. Germline V CDR1 and CDR2: MGHDK, SYGVNS. J gave up 0 bases and V 7 bases, and 10 bases lay outside the gene matches.